The subject of this entry is one T cell receptor beta chain. Two oligonucleotides, mixed equimolar, formed the beta constant-region primer covering TRBC1 and TRBC2. The ligated cDNA underwent four PCR rounds using SP2 and nested alpha and beta constant-region primers. A 12-nucleotide UMI and the SP2 primer were added to the cDNA 3' end by oligonucleotide ligation. TCRdb fed the UMI-ligation and nested PCR reads into MiXCR, producing one record per CDR3 protein. The sample has some 82,000 distinct CDR3 sequences; about 10% are singletons. This entry comes from a study of naive and memory T cell subsets. Alpha and beta libraries were amplified separately from the second PCR onward. The CDR3 sequence is 13 residues long. The germline V and J ends were trimmed by 3 bases and 8 bases, with 16 bases remaining between them. Per germline, CDR1 DFQATT and CDR2 SNEGSKA (reference sequence).

The origin of this receptor is a human donor in good health. The rearrangement uses TRBV20-1 and TRBJ1-2; possible D gene TRBD1, 5 bases. The material sequenced was naive CD8+ T cells from blood. CDR3 loop: CSASAGNTIGYTF. Here the CDR3 DNA reads TGCAGTGCTAGCGCAGGGAATACGATAGGCTACACCTTC.